This T cell receptor beta chain emerged from a study of identical twins. Notes on the study in general: Excess sharing by twins proved weaker in beta out-of-frame sequences.

The sample holds many counts of this clonotype. No antigen is known for it. TCRdb used MiXCR to reprocess the 5' RACE reads, holding one entry per CDR3 protein. This sample has some 250,000 distinct CDR3 sequences, with under 8.5% found just once. These data also featured in a second study, about T cells expressing NK-cell markers. As that report states: T cells sorted in several experiments were restricted to alpha-beta TCR T cells by an anti-gamma-delta TCR antibody.

The source is a woman aged 18-29 years in good health. The sequencing sample was made of CD8+ T cells sorted from blood.

The CDR3 nucleotides are TGTGCCAGCAGCTTTCGCGGGAACACTGAAGCTTTCTTT. The encoded protein is CASSFRGNTEAFF. This rearrangement joins TRBV7-9 to TRBJ1-1; no reliable D call. V lost 3 bases, J lost 1 base, and 6 bases lay in between. This CDR3 has 13 residues. CDR1 and CDR2 (germline): SEHNR, FQNEAQ (reference sequence).